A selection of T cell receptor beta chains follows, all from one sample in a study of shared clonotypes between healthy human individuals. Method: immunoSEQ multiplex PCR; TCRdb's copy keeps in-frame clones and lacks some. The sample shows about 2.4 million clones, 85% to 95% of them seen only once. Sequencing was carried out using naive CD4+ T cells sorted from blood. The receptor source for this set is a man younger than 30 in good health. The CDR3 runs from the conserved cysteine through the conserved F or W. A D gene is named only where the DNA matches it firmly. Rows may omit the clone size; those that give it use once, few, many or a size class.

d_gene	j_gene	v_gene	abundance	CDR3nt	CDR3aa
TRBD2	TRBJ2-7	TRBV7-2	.	TGTGCCAGCAGCTTAGAATCTAGCGGGAGTGTGAACTACGAGCAGTACTTC	CASSLESSGSVNYEQYF
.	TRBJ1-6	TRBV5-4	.	TGTGCCAGCAGCCCCCAGGGAGGGGCTGGTAATAATTCACCCCTCCACTTT	CASSPQGGAGNNSPLHF
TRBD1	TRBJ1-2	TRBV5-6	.	TGTGCCAGCAGCCCAGGGACAGGGTACTATGGCTACACCTTC	CASSPGTGYYGYTF
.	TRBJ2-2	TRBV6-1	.	TGTGCCAGCAGTACCAAGGAGAGGACTGGGGAGCTGTTTTTT	CASSTKERTGELFF
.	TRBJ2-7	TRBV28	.	TGTGCCAGCAGGGGTAGTATGGAGCAGTACTTC	CASRGSMEQYF
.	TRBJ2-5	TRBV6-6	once	TGTGCCAGCAGTTCTGAAGTGGGGCTCCAAGAGACCCAGTACTTC	CASSSEVGLQETQYF
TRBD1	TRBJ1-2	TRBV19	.	TGTGCCAGTAGTATCGCCCGATCGACAGGGGGAGTTCAGGGCTACACCTTC	CASSIARSTGGVQGYTF
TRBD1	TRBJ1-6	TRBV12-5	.	TGTGCTAGTGGTTTTTCAACGTCGCAGGGGGCATCCCCCCTCCACTTT	CASGFSTSQGASPLHF
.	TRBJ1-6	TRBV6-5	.	TGTGCCAGCAGTTACGATGGTTCGGGTAATTCACCCCTCCACTTT	CASSYDGSGNSPLHF
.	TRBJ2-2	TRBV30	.	TGTGCTATAGGCCAAACGAACACCGGGGAGCTGTTTTTT	CAIGQTNTGELFF
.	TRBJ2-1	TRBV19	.	TGTGCCAGTAGTATTCAGGGGTACCTCTACAATGAGCAGTTCTTC	CASSIQGYLYNEQFF
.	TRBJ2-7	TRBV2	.	TGTGCCAGCAAGGCACAGGACACCTCCTACGAGCAGTACTTC	CASKAQDTSYEQYF
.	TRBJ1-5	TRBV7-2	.	TGTGCCAGCAGCCCAGAGGGAATCCAGCCCCAGCATTTT	CASSPEGIQPQHF
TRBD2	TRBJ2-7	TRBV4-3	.	TGCGCCAGCAGCGAAGGGATTAGCGGGCCCAGTTACGAGCAGTACTTC	CASSEGISGPSYEQYF
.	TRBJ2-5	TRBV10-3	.	TGTGCCATCAGTGCAGGGTTGATTGGGGAGACCCAGTACTTC	CAISAGLIGETQYF
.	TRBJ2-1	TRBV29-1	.	TGCAGCGTTGAAGCGCAACTATACAATGAGCAGTTCTTC	CSVEAQLYNEQFF
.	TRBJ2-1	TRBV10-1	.	TGCGCCAGTTTCAGACACTCACTAAGAACCCGACCCTCCTACAATGAGCAGTTCTTC	CASFRHSLRTRPSYNEQFF
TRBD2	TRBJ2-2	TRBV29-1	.	TGCAGCGCTGGGGGGCTAGCGGGGAGTACCGGGGAGCTGTTTTTT	CSAGGLAGSTGELFF
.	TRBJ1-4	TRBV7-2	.	TGTGCCAGCAGCTTGGACGGAACAACTAATGAAAAACTGTTTTTT	CASSLDGTTNEKLFF
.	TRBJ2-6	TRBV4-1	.	TGCGCCAGCAGCCAAGAAGTACAGGGAGGTGGGGCCAACGTCCTGACTTTC	CASSQEVQGGGANVLTF
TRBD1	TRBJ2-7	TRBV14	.	TGTGCCAGCAGCCAACAGGCAGGGGGCTTCTACGAGCAGTACTTC	CASSQQAGGFYEQYF
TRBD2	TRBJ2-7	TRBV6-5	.	TGTGCCAGCAGTTCGACTAGCGGGAGGTCCTACGAGCAGTACTTC	CASSSTSGRSYEQYF
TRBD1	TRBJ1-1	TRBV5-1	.	TGCGCCAGCAGCTTGGCAGGGGGGAATACTGAAGCTTTCTTT	CASSLAGGNTEAFF
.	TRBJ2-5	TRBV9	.	TGTGCCAGCAGCGTGGGCCTGAACCAAGAGACCCAGTACTTC	CASSVGLNQETQYF